The text below deals with one T cell receptor beta chain. Its antigen is still unknown. No per-base quality is available; no much larger clone lies one base away. The immunoSEQ Assay, a bias-controlled multiplex PCR, was used to amplify TCRbeta CDR3 regions from genomic DNA. The study's processing was this. Nucleated cell counts per sample were estimated from amplification of reference gene primers within the assay. To quantify the absolute abundance of each unique TCRbeta CDR3 rearrangement, sequence reads were collapsed and filtered. For each sample, productive Simpson clonality was calculated by taking the square root of Simpson's diversity index across productive rearrangements. Held by TCRdb, this immuneACCESS table contains in-frame sequences only and omits some clones. Under half of the omission traces to an unresolved V gene where checked; the cause of the rest is unknown. V and J calls and clone size are copied from that table; D and trimming were computed from the DNA. Recorded for this sample are approximately 130,000 clones; about 90% of them occurred a single time. The ten most abundant clones make up approximately 16% of the sample.

Counted from cysteine to phenylalanine, this CDR3 has 14 amino acids. Only CDR3 DNA remains: 42 bases, in frame from the first base. V is pruned by 2 bases and J by 4 bases, leaving 2 bases of the junction without a gene match. Reading the germline V gene gives CDR1 MNHEY and CDR2 SVGEGT. Another Seattle source contributed samples from volunteer blood donors who had recovered from COVID-19. The collaborating institutions used their own protocols to collect whole blood in K2EDTA tubes. For TCRbeta analysis, collaborators shipped samples in one of three forms: frozen whole blood, isolated PBMCs, or DNA extracted from either of those sample types. This record comes from a study of blood T cell repertoires in COVID-19 (dated by TCRdb to 2020 to 2022). About the investigation overall: Samples from collaborators originated in the United States, Italy and Spain and spanned both the acute and convalescent phases of COVID-19. The dataset comprised deeply sampled blood TCRbeta repertoires from subjects exposed to, actively infected with, or recovered from COVID-19. The material from the prospective study consisted of cDNA or gDNA derived from T cells, B-cell-depleted T cells, or PBMCs. Where HLA class I and class II types were available, the types were taken from metadata supplied by the sample provider, not from assay-based typing. The samples were drawn from the first 160 participants of the ongoing ImmuneRACE study and from 1,254 subjects provided by 6 global collaborators. The repertoires were released in a freely available public database intended as a resource for research on the immune response to SARS-CoV-2. Nearly every sample came with metadata listing a de-identified subject ID, COVID-19 status, age in years and sex.

Points the paper makes about the study in general: How much clinical and demographic metadata was included differed by source and by participant, and the metadata was provided uncurated.

The rearranged segments are TRBV6-2 or TRBV6-3 and TRBJ2-3; 8 junctional bases match TRBD1. Sequences were obtained from peripheral blood. The origin of this receptor is a woman between 50 and 59 years old who had recovered from COVID-19. Here the CDR3 is given as CASSYGDRSDTQYF. The bases read TGTGCCAGCAGTTACGGGGACAGGTCAGATACGCAGTATTTT.